Listed here are 14 T cell receptor beta chains from one sample, sequenced in a study of blood T cells in healthy people across ages. The second PCR ran roughly 6 to 11 cycles with a sample-barcoded 5' primer and J-beta primers. TCRdb re-derived calls from the 5' RACE reads in MiXCR, one entry per CDR3 protein. The data contain about 1,500,000 distinct CDR3 sequences, about 43% of them singletons. The sample was blood. The receptors were gathered from a woman aged 18-29 years in good health.

The chain recombines TRBV6-1 with TRBJ2-7, with D unresolved. The CDR3 has 13 amino acids. Trimming removed 4 bases at V and 0 bases at J, with 7 bases between. Germline CDR1 is MNHNS and CDR2 is SASEGT. The CDR3 nucleotides read TGTGCCAGCAGTGCCTGGAGCTCCTACGAGCAGTACTTC. Amino acid sequence: CASSAWSSYEQYF.

The V gene is TRBV19, the J gene TRBJ2-1, with a tentative D call TRBD2 (5 bases). CDR1 and CDR2 from the germline V gene are LNHDA and SQIVND (reference sequence). The V gene lost 4 bases and the J gene lost 13 bases, with 17 bases spanning the gap. There are 13 residues in the CDR3. The CDR3 loop reads CASSRGMQETQFF. Here the CDR3 DNA reads TGTGCCAGTAGTAGAGGGATGCAAGAGACCCAGTTCTTC.

This clonotype came up a few times. The rearrangement links TRBV7-3 to TRBJ2-5, with D perhaps matching TRBD1 or TRBD2 (5 bases each). Germline V gene lookup returns CDR1 SGHTA and CDR2 FQGTGA. The CDR3 length is 15 residues. The ends were cut back, 5 bases at V and 4 bases at J, with 17 bases in the middle. CDR3 sequence reads: CASSPGTILPETQYF. In DNA form, the CDR3 reads TGTGCCAGCAGCCCCGGGACCATCCTCCCAGAGACCCAGTACTTC.

This rearrangement joins TRBV20-1 to TRBJ2-5; maybe TRBD2 (6 bases). From germline, CDR1 is DFQATT and CDR2 SNEGSKA (reference sequence). Trimming stripped 3 bases from V and 2 bases from J, with 19 bases between. The CDR3 sequence is 16 residues long. The CDR3 nucleotides are TGCAGTGCTAGCCCGATGGGCGGGGAACTGCAAGAGACCCAGTACTTC. As protein: CSASPMGGELQETQYF.

The chain recombines TRBV2 with TRBJ2-1; TRBD1 or TRBD2 may be the D gene (5 bases each). V gave up 8 bases and J gave up 5 bases, with 19 bases separating them. Germline V CDR1 and CDR2: SNHLY, FYNNEI. This CDR3 is built from 15 residues. Written as DNA, the CDR3 is TGTGCCAGCGTTAGACCGGAGGTAGGGGACAATGAGCAGTTCTTC. Translating gives CASVRPEVGDNEQFF.

V is TRBV13 and J is TRBJ2-7; a possible D gene is TRBD2 (6 bases). Deletions cut 6 bases from V and 0 bases from J, with 18 bases between. CDR1 and CDR2 from the germline V gene are PRHDT and FYEKMQ (reference sequence). CDR3 length equals 16 residues. The CDR3 region is CASRSSGGDLSYEQYF. DNA of the CDR3: TGTGCCAGCAGATCATCCGGAGGGGATCTCTCCTACGAGCAGTACTTC. Drawing the rest from reference TRBV13 and TRBJ2-7, the complete variable domain is AAGVIQSPRHLIKEKRETATLKCYPIPRHDTVYWYQQGPGQDPQFLISFYEKMQSDKGSIPDRFSAQQFSDYHSELNMSSLELGDSALYFCASRSSGGDLSYEQYFGPGTRLTVT.

This clonotype was picked up a small number of times. The CDR3 coding sequence is TGTGCCACCAGTAAGGGGGACGGCACAGATACGCAGTATTTT. This translates into CATSKGDGTDTQYF. V gene TRBV24-1 combines with J gene TRBJ2-3; D may be TRBD1 (6 bases). The CDR3 extends over 14 amino acids. Germline loops: CDR1 KGHDR, CDR2 SFDVKD. V lost 6 bases, J lost 1 base, and 10 bases lay in between.

This clonotype was observed a few times. The J gene is TRBJ1-1, the V gene TRBV10-3; no reliable D call. The V gene lost 6 bases and the J gene lost 5 bases, with 13 bases spanning the gap. This CDR3 has 13 amino acids. Looked up from germline, CDR1 is ENHRY and CDR2 is SYGVKD. For the CDR3, the DNA is TGTGCCATCAGCCGAATAGGAGAAACTGAAGCTTTCTTT. Translating gives CAISRIGETEAFF.

The chain joins TRBV3-1 to TRBJ2-3, with 10 bases lining up with TRBD2. Trimming removed 1 base from V and 7 bases from J; junction bases left unmatched: 5. There are 15 residues in the CDR3. Germline V gene data show CDR1 as LGHDT and CDR2 as YNNKEL (reference sequence). The CDR3 is CASSQASGSGNTQYF. The DNA of the CDR3 is TGTGCCAGCAGCCAAGCTAGCGGGAGCGGTAATACGCAGTATTTT.

This clonotype turned up a few times. The DNA of the CDR3 is TGTGCCAGCAGCTTGCCAAGTTACTATGGCTACACCTTC. Residues: CASSLPSYYGYTF. This chain uses TRBV7-9 with TRBJ1-2; the D is unclear. CDR3 length equals 13 residues. Germline assignment: CDR1 SEHNR and CDR2 FQNEAQ (reference sequence). Trimming removed 3 bases at V and 3 bases at J, with 8 bases between.

The CDR3 sequence: CASSLRWRNENTEAFF. For the CDR3, the DNA is TGTGCCAGCAGTTTGAGGTGGAGAAATGAGAACACTGAAGCTTTCTTT. This chain connects TRBV12-3 or TRBV12-4 to TRBJ1-1; D gene uncertain. This CDR3 comprises 16 residues. Trimming cost V 3 bases and J 1 base, with 15 bases left between them.

The rearrangement uses TRBV20-1 and TRBJ2-1, with 10 bases matching TRBD2. Losses at the gene ends were 0 bases for V and 5 bases for J; bases not matched to a gene: 10. The germline V gene has CDR1 DFQATT and CDR2 SNEGSKA (reference sequence). This CDR3 has 17 amino acids. The CDR3 DNA sequence: TGCAGTGCTAGAGACCCGTCTGCAGCGGGAGGGGACAATGAGCAGTTCTTC. As protein: CSARDPSAAGGDNEQFF.

V usage is TRBV27 and J usage is TRBJ2-7, with D perhaps matching TRBD1 (6 bases). V dropped 6 bases and J dropped 5 bases, with 14 bases sitting between them. The CDR3 spans 13 residues. CDR1 MNHEY and CDR2 SMNVEV come from the germline V gene (reference sequence). CDR3 bases: TGTGCCAGCAGCTCAGGGGACAACCACGAGCAGTACTTC. It translates to CASSSGDNHEQYF.

The chain combines TRBV3-1 with TRBJ2-4, with TRBD2 identical over 15 bases. The J call may not be correct, given that the DNA end is closer to TRBJ2-7. Per germline, CDR1 LGHDT and CDR2 YNNKEL (reference sequence). This CDR3 contains 19 residues. This CDR3 is CASSEGLAGGSANPYEQYF. The CDR3, as DNA: TGTGCCAGCAGCGAGGGACTAGCGGGAGGATCGGCCAATCCCTACGAGCAGTACTTC.